A single sample is the source of the 10 T cell receptor beta chains below, sequenced in a study of T-cell memory formation after mild COVID-19. From the 5' RACE reads, TCRdb called clonotypes with MiXCR, one entry per CDR3 protein. Of roughly 450,000 distinct CDR3 sequences listed, more than 15% were seen once; the top ten hold roughly 21%. Sequencing was done on a sample of PBMCs or a T cell subset sorted from them (not recorded which). The receptors stem from a man aged 18-30 years who had mild COVID-19 (a few samples of this study predate the infection). Cell type and time point are not known.

The V gene is TRBV11-1, the J gene TRBJ2-7; possibly TRBD1 for D (5 bases). In germline, CDR1 is SGHAT, CDR2 FQDESV (reference sequence). The CDR3 spans 15 residues. Deletions cut 2 bases from V and 2 bases from J, with 13 bases between. The CDR3 loop is CASSLQGGLAYEQYF. The CDR3 nucleotides read TGTGCCAGCAGCTTACAGGGCGGTTTAGCCTACGAGCAGTACTTC. The whole variable domain, filled in from reference TRBV11-1 and TRBJ2-7, reads EAEVAQSPRYKITEKSQAVAFWCDPISGHATLYWYRQILGQGPELLVQFQDESVVDDSQLPKDRFSAERLKGVDSTLKIQPAELGDSAMYLCASSLQGGLAYEQYFGPGTRLTVT.

This sequence joins TRBV7-8 and TRBJ2-4, with 8 bases identical to TRBD1. The germline V gene encodes CDR1 SGHVS and CDR2 FQNEAQ. After removal of 3 bases from V and 5 bases from J, the junction contained 9 bases not matched to a gene. The CDR3 is made up of 16 amino acids. The CDR3 loop is CASSFPGQGLENIQYF. The CDR3, as DNA: TGTGCCAGCAGCTTCCCCGGACAGGGTTTAGAAAACATTCAGTACTTC.

This clonotype came up a few times. The gene calls are TRBV15 and TRBJ2-7, with D perhaps TRBD1 (5 bases). Trimming pared 1 base from V and 7 bases from J, leaving 20 bases between. The CDR3 loop spans 16 amino acids. The germline CDR1 and CDR2 sequences are LNHNV and YYDKDF (reference sequence). The CDR3 reads CATSRGMGQTSGEQYV. CDR3 DNA sequence: TGTGCCACCAGCAGAGGCATGGGGCAGACCTCTGGAGAGCAGTACGTC.

This chain links TRBV20-1 with TRBJ2-7; the match to TRBD2 covers 8 bases. Trimming removed 5 bases from V and 1 base from J; junction bases left unmatched: 4. This CDR3 has 13 amino acids. Germline loops: CDR1 DFQATT, CDR2 SNEGSKA (reference sequence). This chain's CDR3 is CSARSGVSYEQYF. The CDR3 nucleotides are TGCAGTGCTCGTAGCGGGGTTTCCTACGAGCAGTACTTC.

This clonotype has just a few counts. The chain employs TRBV24-1 and TRBJ2-1; 7 positions match TRBD2. Germline V gene data show CDR1 as KGHDR and CDR2 as SFDVKD. This CDR3 is built from 12 residues. V shed 6 bases, J shed 7 bases, and the junction held 2 bases outside the gene matches. CDR3 amino acids: CATSMGGNEQFF. DNA for the CDR3: TGTGCCACCAGTATGGGAGGGAATGAGCAGTTCTTC.

This clonotype occurred a few times. The chain is built from TRBV9 and TRBJ2-3; no clear D. The CDR3 sequence is 13 residues long. Germline CDR1 reads SGDLS; CDR2 reads YYNGEE. Trimming cost V 0 bases and J 2 bases, with 4 bases left between them. For the CDR3, the DNA is TGTGCCAGCAGCGTAGTCCCCACAGATACGCAGTATTTT. This gives the protein CASSVVPTDTQYF.

This clonotype was detected a few times. The chain recombines TRBV9 with TRBJ2-1, with D perhaps matching TRBD2 (5 bases). The germline V and J ends were trimmed by 4 bases and 10 bases, with 21 bases remaining between them. CDR3 length: 15 residues. Germline V lookup: CDR1 SGDLS, CDR2 YYNGEE. CDR3 in amino acids: CASSPERTLRREQFF. CDR3 DNA sequence: TGTGCCAGCAGCCCGGAGCGGACCCTCCGAAGGGAGCAGTTCTTC.

The table lists this clonotype with a few counts. This chain connects TRBV28 to TRBJ1-4; TRBD1 might be the D (6 bases). V shed 8 bases and J shed 10 bases, with 11 bases lying between them. The CDR3 spans 11 residues. Germline lookup yields CDR1 MDHEN and CDR2 SYDVKM. The CDR3 DNA is TGTGCCAGCGGGGGCGACGGAAAACTGTTTTTT. Amino acid sequence: CASGGDGKLFF.

This sequence joins TRBV5-1 and TRBJ1-2, with D perhaps matching TRBD1 (6 bases). Germline V gene sequence: CDR1 SGHRS, CDR2 YFSETQ. With 0 bases removed from V and 8 bases from J, the gap between germline ends came to 14 bases. The CDR3 contains 14 residues. The CDR3 DNA is TGCGCCAGCAGCTTGGCTGATGGGGGGCTGGGCTACACCTTC. Translating gives CASSLADGGLGYTF. Full variable domain (missing parts from reference TRBV5-1 and TRBJ1-2): KAGVTQTPRYLIKTRGQQVTLSCSPISGHRSVSWYQQTPGQGLQFLFEYFSETQRNKGNFPGRFSGRQFSNSRSEMNVSTLELGDSALYLCASSLADGGLGYTFGSGTRLTVV.

Points on this clonotype: The germline gene is not matched at one end of the junction; a read error may be the cause. This sequence joins TRBV20-1 and TRBJ1-5, with 7 bases lining up with TRBD1. Per the germline V gene, CDR1 is DFQATT and CDR2 is SNEGSKA (reference sequence). This CDR3 spans 13 amino acids. The CDR3 region is CSAGTAGNQTQHF. The CDR3, as DNA: TGCAGTGCTGGGACAGCCGGTAATCAGACCCAGCATTTT.